The present entry profiles one T cell receptor (beta chain) with its context. Its antigen is as yet unknown. This entry comes from a study of cytomegalovirus exposure and HLA in healthy donors. Study results and caveats: Rarity held for most TCR sequences, but there were some public TCRs that occurred in many donors. Confirmation in vitro established that a few CMV-associated chains were specific for CMV antigens.

Germline V gene lookup returns CDR1 SNHLY and CDR2 FYNNEI. This CDR3 is built from 13 residues. V gave up 6 bases and J gave up 1 base, with 9 bases separating them. TCRdb's table, derived via immunoSEQ multiplex PCR, lists solely in-frame clones and lacks some. Here the sample spans 120,000 to 150,000 clones, roughly 86% being singletons. The chain links TRBV2 to TRBJ1-2, with D unclear. Source material: PBMCs. The source is a woman between 25 and 40 years old in good health and CMV-seronegative. This CDR3 is CASSIEFNYGYTF. The CDR3 coding sequence is TGTGCCAGCAGCATAGAATTTAACTATGGCTACACCTTC.